Included here is one T cell receptor (beta chain) sequence, with context. Antigen unknown. Researchers attached unique molecular identifiers to individual cDNA molecules. TCRdb used MiXCR to reprocess the 5' RACE reads, holding one entry per CDR3 protein. The sample has 50,000 to 70,000 distinct CDR3 sequences, about 8.9% seen once. These data originate in a study of early T cells in non-severe SARS-CoV-2 infection. As for the study in general: Bulk RNA isolated from unsorted whole blood underwent sequencing; chains were not paired. Overall study findings and caveats: Using VDJdb, the matching emphasized anti-spike CD8 responses while missing private and CD4 specificities.

V was clipped by 2 bases and J by 2 bases; unmatched bases: 12. The CDR3 sequence is 19 residues long. CDR1 and CDR2 (germline): MNHEY, SVGEGT. The specimen was whole blood. The V call is TRBV6-2 or TRBV6-3, the J call TRBJ2-2; 9 bases line up with TRBD2. The clonotype comes from an adult who was a healthcare worker with PCR-confirmed SARS-CoV-2 infection or an uninfected control (not recorded which). The CDR3 DNA follows: TGTGCCAGCAGTTACCAATACGCCGGGACTAGCAGAAACACCGGGGAGCTGTTTTTT. It is translated as CASSYQYAGTSRNTGELFF.